The subject of this entry is one TCR beta chain. The data were obtained in a study of technical replicates of blood from a few donors. Assay: immunoSEQ multiplex PCR; the TCRdb copy retains only in-frame clones and omits some. Seen here are about 82,000 clones, 90% to 95% observed once, and the top ten hold roughly 0.4%. After removal of 5 bases from V and 5 bases from J, the junction contained 8 bases not matched to a gene. The CDR3 spans 14 residues. Germline V gene lookup returns CDR1 LNHNV and CDR2 YYDKDF (reference sequence). Sequencing was carried out using T cells isolated from PBMCs. The rearrangement uses TRBV15 and TRBJ1-1; 7 nucleotides match TRBD1. This sequence was found in a human donor in good health. The CDR3 sequence is CATSLDRERTEAFF. CDR3 sequence (DNA): TGTGCCACCAGCCTAGACAGGGAGCGTACTGAAGCTTTCTTT. Full variable domain (outside the CDR3, taken from reference TRBV15 and TRBJ1-1): DAMVIQNPRYQVTQFGKPVTLSCSQTLNHNVMYWYQQKSSQAPKLLFHYYDKDFNNEADTPDNFQSRRPNTSFCFLDIRSPGLGDTAMYLCATSLDRERTEAFFGQGTRLTVV.